The subject of this entry is one T cell receptor (beta chain). Antigen specificity is unknown. Other nucleotide sequences from this sample produce the same CDR3. These data come from a study of PD-1 blockade in classical Hodgkin lymphoma. Data came from immunoSEQ multiplex PCR; TCRdb stores just in-frame clones and leaves some out. The sample holds more than 140,000 clones, about four fifths seen once. Study observations and caveats: Complete responders possessed baseline diversity comparable to newly diagnosed patients.

V lost 5 bases to trimming and J lost 1 base, with 8 bases between them. CDR1 and CDR2 (germline): SGHTA, FQGTGA. The CDR3 spans 13 residues. Every single patient, without exception, relapsed after autologous stem cell transplantation, and brentuximab vedotin exposure varied. Here the sequenced sample was peripheral blood mononuclear cells (PBMCs), taken before the second cycle of nivolumab. The chain recombines TRBV7-3 with TRBJ1-1; D is unclear. The receptor's source is a human donor with classical Hodgkin lymphoma. CDR3 in amino acids: CASSLTANTEAFF. The DNA for the CDR3 is TGTGCCAGCAGCCTTACAGCGAACACTGAAGCTTTCTTT.